The text below deals with one T cell receptor (beta chain). Original methodology: Amplification of reference gene primers provided the estimated nucleated cell counts. Assay: immunoSEQ multiplex PCR; the TCRdb copy retains only in-frame clones and omits some. V and J calls and clone size are as listed in that table; D and trimming were resolved from the DNA. The sample carries 150,000 to 200,000 clones, roughly four fifths recorded once. This sample stems from a study of blood T cell repertoires in COVID-19. About the research overall: The origin of the acute and convalescent COVID-19 samples was the United States, Italy and Spain. Nucleic acid was either cDNA or gDNA, and it came from T cells, B-cell-depleted T cells, or PBMCs.

The sequence was collected from a man aged 50 or older who had recovered from COVID-19. The sequenced sample consisted of PBMCs or T cells enriched from blood (not recorded which).

The CDR3 loop reads CASSFSGSGEQYF. CDR3 nucleotides: TGTGCCAGCAGCTTTTCGGGAAGTGGCGAGCAGTACTTC. The genes are TRBV7-6 and TRBJ2-7, with D perhaps TRBD2 (5 bases). The CDR3 totals 13 residues. Germline V gives CDR1 SGHVS, CDR2 FNYEAQ. Trimming cost V 3 bases and J 6 bases, with 12 bases left between them.